This entry concerns a single T cell receptor (beta chain). The data were taken from a study of blood T cell repertoires in COVID-19. Study details: Donors in Cohort 3 counted as recovered after two negative PCRs, clearance, or symptom resolution.

The V gene's germline CDR1 is MNHNS and CDR2 SASEGT. The CDR3 totals 14 residues. Trimming stripped 1 base from V and 2 bases from J, with 6 bases between. Sequencing was performed with immunoSEQ multiplex PCR; in TCRdb, only in-frame clones are kept and a portion is missing. The sample lists about 200,000 clones; about 88% were seen once. Clinical history reported by participants formed the basis on which cohorts were assigned. The TCR was taken from a middle-aged woman in a cohort exposed to, infected with or recovered from COVID-19 (not recorded which). What was sequenced was PBMCs or T cells enriched from blood (not recorded which). V is TRBV6-1 and J is TRBJ1-3; D is unclear. As DNA, the CDR3 is TGTGCCAGCAGTGAAGTGGCAGCTGGAAACACCATATATTTT. This sequence encodes CASSEVAAGNTIYF.